These 18 T cell receptor beta chains share one sample of origin, sequenced in a study of CXCR3-negative and CXCR3-positive naive CD8 T cells. UMI-labeled 5' RACE TRB cDNA libraries were prepared from the cells. TCRdb re-called the 5' RACE reads; one entry per CDR3 protein, DNA not given. Listed are about 150,000 distinct CDR3 sequences; roughly 0.41% falls within the top ten. Their specific antigens are unknown. General study results and limits: A higher hydrophobicity marked the TRB CDR3s of CXCR3-positive naive cells versus CXCR3-negative naive cells.

The sequenced material came from naive CXCR3+ CD8+ T cells from blood. The subset here: CD45RO-CCR7+CD27+CD95- naive CD8+ T cells expressing CXCR3 (TNR3+). These receptors originate from a human donor in good health. Some clones in this sample may be carry-over from other donors' samples.

This chain joins TRBV7-9 and TRBJ1-2; TCRdb calls TRBD1, which cannot be checked without DNA. Germline CDR1 and CDR2: SEHNR and FQNEAQ (reference sequence). The CDR3 runs to 13 residues. CDR3 sequence: CASSLETGGGYTF. The full variable domain, completed using reference TRBV7-9 and TRBJ1-2, is DTGVSQNPRHKITKRGQNVTFRCDPISEHNRLYWYRQTLGQGPEFLTYFQNEAQLEKSRLLSDRFSAERPKGSFSTLEIQRTEQGDSAMYLCASSLETGGGYTFGSGTRLTVV.

This sequence joins TRBV6-5 and TRBJ2-1; TCRdb reports TRBD2, a call that lacks DNA to check it against. The CDR3 sequence is 16 residues long. Germline CDR1 reads MNHEY; CDR2 reads SVGAGI. The CDR3 spells CASSFVSGGADNEQFF.

The chain links TRBV20-1 to TRBJ1-1; TCRdb's assignment of TRBD1 cannot be checked, as there is no DNA. CDR3 size: 13 residues. CDR1 is DFQATT and CDR2 is SNEGSKA in the germline V gene (reference sequence). CDR3: CSAAGGGDTEAFF.

The chain recombines TRBV6-6 with TRBJ2-1; TCRdb picks TRBD1, but there is no DNA to check that call. The germline V gene encodes CDR1 MNHNY and CDR2 SVGAGI (reference sequence). The CDR3 runs to 16 residues. The CDR3 loop reads CASSYSTGGLYNEQFF.

The chain couples TRBV10-3 to TRBJ2-7; TCRdb reports TRBD1, a call that lacks DNA to check it against. The CDR3 runs 14 residues. Germline V gives CDR1 ENHRY, CDR2 SYGVKD. CDR3 sequence reads: CAISSGPPNKEQYF.

The chain recombines TRBV5-1 with TRBJ2-3; the TRBD1 assignment by TCRdb is unverifiable without DNA. The germline V gene has CDR1 SGHRS and CDR2 YFSETQ. The CDR3 contains 19 residues. This CDR3 is CASSPRGQDYARGTDTQYF.

J is TRBJ2-7 and V is TRBV7-9. Germline loops: CDR1 SEHNR, CDR2 FQNEAQ (reference sequence). The CDR3 has 12 amino acids. CDR3 sequence: CASSSLTYEQYF.

The chain joins TRBV7-9 to TRBJ2-7; the TCRdb D gene call, TRBD2, has no DNA to confirm it. Germline V gives CDR1 SEHNR, CDR2 FQNEAQ (reference sequence). This CDR3 comprises 15 residues. The CDR3 protein is CASSPTGGVPYEQYF.

The rearrangement links TRBV19 to TRBJ2-7; TCRdb's D gene call, TRBD1, goes unchecked for lack of DNA. The CDR3 is 15 amino acids. CDR1 is LNHDA and CDR2 is SQIVND in the germline V gene (reference sequence). The CDR3 sequence is CASSMTGASNYEQYF.

This chain links TRBV27 with TRBJ2-7; TCRdb's D call of TRBD2 is untestable without DNA. CDR3 length: 15 amino acids. The germline V gene encodes CDR1 MNHEY and CDR2 SMNVEV (reference sequence). The CDR3: CASSLSSGDLYEQYF.

V and J are TRBV7-9 and TRBJ2-7; checking the TCRdb D call of TRBD2 is not possible without DNA. Germline V gene lookup returns CDR1 SEHNR and CDR2 FQNEAQ (reference sequence). The CDR3 totals 16 residues. The CDR3 is CASSPPGLAGVGEQYF.

CDR3 region: CASGTGYEQYF. The chain joins TRBV9 to TRBJ2-7. This CDR3 contains 11 residues. Per the germline V gene, CDR1 is SGDLS and CDR2 is YYNGEE.

This sequence joins TRBV4-1 and TRBJ2-7; TCRdb proposes TRBD1, but this gene call is untestable without DNA. The CDR3 consists of 13 residues. Germline assignment: CDR1 MGHRA and CDR2 YSYEKL. CDR3 sequence reads: CASSQVITGEQYF.

The chain joins TRBV6-1 to TRBJ2-7; checking the TCRdb D call of TRBD1 is not possible without DNA. This CDR3 spans 15 amino acids. CDR1 is MNHNS, CDR2 SASEGT, per germline. The CDR3 reads CASIFYSGDTYEQYF.

The CDR3 is CASSSPLSDTQYF. The rearrangement joins TRBV7-6 to TRBJ2-3; the D call from TCRdb, TRBD1, cannot be confirmed without DNA. This CDR3 has 13 residues. Germline V gene lookup returns CDR1 SGHVS and CDR2 FNYEAQ.

The gene calls are TRBV28 and TRBJ2-2; TCRdb returns TRBD1, unconfirmable since there is no DNA. The CDR3 contains 16 residues. Germline assignment: CDR1 MDHEN and CDR2 SYDVKM. CDR3 protein: CASSTGDGGDTGELFF. Full variable domain (missing parts from reference TRBV28 and TRBJ2-2): DVKVTQSSRYLVKRTGEKVFLECVQDMDHENMFWYRQDPGLGLRLIYFSYDVKMKEKGDIPEGYSVSREKKERFSLILESASTNQTSMYLCASSTGDGGDTGELFFGEGSRLTVL.

The chain uses TRBV12-3 or TRBV12-4 and TRBJ2-3; no DNA is available, so the TRBD2 call from TCRdb remains unchecked. The CDR3 consists of 15 residues. This chain's CDR3 is CASSLGSGSTDTQYF.

V gene TRBV9 combines with J gene TRBJ1-1. The CDR3 is 14 residues long. Germline CDR1 is SGDLS and CDR2 is YYNGEE. This chain's CDR3 is CASSVASTNTEAFF.